This passage covers 30 T cell receptor beta chains from one sample sequenced in a study of cytomegalovirus exposure and HLA in healthy donors. The PCR had 60 Vbeta and 13 Jbeta primers. The table came from immunoSEQ multiplex PCR; TCRdb's copy has only in-frame clones and leaves some out. Of about 140,000 clones listed, around 79% are singletons. The source material was PBMCs. The receptors originated from a female donor in good health and CMV-seronegative.

CDR3 in DNA: TGTGCCAGCAGCGTCAGCGGGAGGGGTGGAGATACGCAGTATTTT. It specifies CASSVSGRGGDTQYF. The chain uses TRBV9 and TRBJ2-3; 10 positions agree with TRBD2. J lost 5 bases, V lost 2 bases, and 5 bases had no gene match. Germline V gives CDR1 SGDLS, CDR2 YYNGEE. The CDR3 is made up of 15 amino acids.

This clone was seen more than once but under ten times. V is TRBV7-2 and J is TRBJ2-3; tentative D call: TRBD2 (5 bases). V lost 1 base and J lost 10, with 12 bases in between. The CDR3 loop spans 13 amino acids. CDR1 is SGHTA and CDR2 is FQGNSA in the germline V gene. Here the CDR3 DNA reads TGTGCCAGCAGCTTAGATCGGGGTTCCCCGCAGTATTTT. Protein: CASSLDRGSPQYF. Supplemented by reference TRBV7-2 and TRBJ2-3, the full variable domain reads GAGVSQSPSNKVTEKGKDVELRCDPISGHTALYWYRQSLGQGLEFLIYFQGNSAPDKSGLPSDRFSAERTGGSVSTLTIQRTQQEDSAVYLCASSLDRGSPQYFGPGTRLTVL.

CDR3 sequence: CASSPRDRAYEQYF. CDR3 nucleotides: TGTGCCAGCAGCCCCCGGGACAGGGCCTACGAGCAGTACTTC. The rearrangement uses TRBV14 and TRBJ2-7, with 9 bases fitting TRBD1. CDR3 length: 14 residues. Germline V lookup: CDR1 SGHDN, CDR2 FVKESK. The V gene end was trimmed by 4 bases and the J gene end by 2 bases; junction bases not matched to a gene: 3.

This sequence joins TRBV4-2 and TRBJ2-5; 8 nucleotides match TRBD2. Losses at the gene ends were 4 bases for V and 11 bases for J; bases not matched to a gene: 18. The CDR3 is 16 amino acids. From germline, CDR1 is LGHNA and CDR2 YNFKEQ. CDR3 protein: CASSPPTGGGPREQYF. The CDR3 coding sequence is TGTGCCAGCAGCCCACCTACGGGCGGGGGGCCCCGGGAGCAGTACTTC.

The chain employs TRBV9 and TRBJ1-6, with D perhaps matching TRBD1 (6 bases). Germline V CDR1 and CDR2: SGDLS, YYNGEE. V was pared by 3 bases and J by 5 bases, with 9 bases between. The CDR3 has 14 residues. CDR3: CASSADRNNSPLHF. In nucleotides, the CDR3 is TGTGCCAGCAGCGCCGACAGGAATAATTCACCCCTCCACTTT.

This clone was observed a few times. This chain connects TRBV2 to TRBJ1-1; the match to TRBD1 covers 9 bases. With 6 bases clipped from V and 4 bases from J, the junction kept 9 bases outside the gene matches. CDR1 is SNHLY, CDR2 FYNNEI, per germline. The CDR3 loop spans 15 amino acids. This CDR3 is CASSAGVGQGTEAFF. The CDR3 nucleotides are TGTGCCAGCAGCGCGGGCGTGGGACAGGGCACTGAAGCTTTCTTT.

The chain recombines TRBV7-9 with TRBJ1-4; TRBD1 matches 7 bases. CDR3 length equals 15 residues. V trimming: 7 bases; J trimming: 4 bases; junction bases outside the gene matches: 9. Germline V gives CDR1 SEHNR, CDR2 FQNEAQ (reference sequence). DNA for the CDR3: TGTGCCAGCACACCGACGGGACAGTTTAATGAAAAACTGTTTTTT. As protein: CASTPTGQFNEKLFF.

The rearrangement joins TRBV5-5 to TRBJ1-1; no firm D call. The CDR3 covers 13 residues. Germline CDR1 is SGHKS and CDR2 is YYEKEE (reference sequence). V was cut by 4 bases and J by 5 bases, with 12 bases left in between. The CDR3 nucleotides are TGTGCCAGCAGCGTAGCGGGGAGAACTGAAGCTTTCTTT. This sequence encodes CASSVAGRTEAFF.

The chain uses TRBV7-8 and TRBJ1-5; 7 bases fit TRBD1. The CDR3 is made up of 16 amino acids. V dropped 4 bases and J dropped 4; count of bases not matched to a gene: 10. From germline, CDR1 is SGHVS and CDR2 FQNEAQ. The CDR3: CASSSRAGGRNQPQHF. CDR3 DNA sequence: TGTGCCAGCAGCTCCCGCGCAGGGGGACGGAATCAGCCCCAGCATTTT.

In the case of this clone: Germline and junction disagree at one end, which may indicate a read error. This rearrangement joins TRBV6-5 to TRBJ2-7; 7 bases are a match to TRBD1. The CDR3 covers 12 residues. Germline V gene sequence: CDR1 MNHEY, CDR2 SVGAGI. Here the CDR3 reads CASSSYTGEEHF. The DNA of the CDR3 is TGTGCCAGCAGTTCTTACACAGGGGAAGAGCACTTC.

The J gene is TRBJ2-6, the V gene TRBV25-1, with D unresolved. This CDR3 has 16 amino acids. The germline V gene has CDR1 MGHDK and CDR2 SYGVNS. The V end was cut by 3 bases, the J end by 3 bases, with 12 bases between. In DNA form, the CDR3 reads TGTGCCAGCAGTGAGGCCCTTCCAGGTGGGGCCAACGTCCTGACTTTC. Protein sequence: CASSEALPGGANVLTF.

The chain carries TRBV7-2 and TRBJ2-7; no clear D gene. V was trimmed by 1 base and J by 3 bases, leaving 7 bases between them. Germline V gives CDR1 SGHTA, CDR2 FQGNSA. The CDR3 totals 13 residues. CDR3 bases: TGTGCCAGCAGCTTAGAACAGATCTACGAGCAGTACTTC. Encoded protein: CASSLEQIYEQYF.

The chain has TRBV5-1 and TRBJ2-3; 7 nucleotides align to TRBD1. Losses at the gene ends were 0 bases for V and 2 bases for J; bases not matched to a gene: 0. The CDR3 is 14 residues long. CDR1 is SGHRS and CDR2 is YFSETQ in the germline V gene. The CDR3 DNA follows: TGCGCCAGCAGCTTGGAGGGGGCCACAGATACGCAGTATTTT. This translates into CASSLEGATDTQYF.

The CDR3 DNA follows: TGTGCCAGCAGCCATCGGACGAGGCGGGTGGGGACCTACGAGCAGTACTTC. Protein sequence: CASSHRTRRVGTYEQYF. This chain connects TRBV13 to TRBJ2-7, with a weak D call TRBD2 (5 bases). From germline, CDR1 is PRHDT and CDR2 FYEKMQ (reference sequence). This CDR3 is 17 amino acids long. Trimming shortened V by 5 bases and J by 2 bases, and 22 bases separated the two germline ends. The full variable domain, rest sourced from reference TRBV13 and TRBJ2-7, is AAGVIQSPRHLIKEKRETATLKCYPIPRHDTVYWYQQGPGQDPQFLISFYEKMQSDKGSIPDRFSAQQFSDYHSELNMSSLELGDSALYFCASSHRTRRVGTYEQYFGPGTRLTVT.

This sequence joins TRBV18 and TRBJ2-3; a weak D match, TRBD1 (6 bases). Germline values: CDR1 KGHSH, CDR2 LQKENI. V lost 3 bases and J 2 bases, leaving 12 bases between the germline ends. The CDR3 covers 15 residues. For the CDR3, the DNA is TGTGCCAGCTCACCGGTCGCAGGGGACACAGATACGCAGTATTTT. Translation: CASSPVAGDTDTQYF.

J is TRBJ2-7 and V is TRBV5-4; D might be TRBD2 (5 bases). Per germline, CDR1 SGHNT and CDR2 YYREEE (reference sequence). There are 14 residues in the CDR3. With 6 bases removed from V and 1 base from J, the gap between germline ends came to 14 bases. The CDR3 loop is CASKASRGSYEQYF. CDR3 sequence (DNA): TGTGCCAGCAAGGCGAGTAGAGGGTCCTACGAGCAGTACTTC.

J is TRBJ2-7 and V is TRBV7-2; the D is unclear. Germline CDR1 reads SGHTA; CDR2 reads FQGNSA. V was shortened by 3 bases and J by 4 bases, with 4 bases between the two germline ends. This CDR3 contains 11 residues. The CDR3 DNA reads TGTGCCAGCAGCTTGCTATACGAGCAGTACTTC. This encodes CASSLLYEQYF.

The J gene is TRBJ2-7, the V gene TRBV7-6; 8 bases map to TRBD2. CDR1 is SGHVS and CDR2 is FNYEAQ in the germline V gene. V lost 5 bases and J lost 1; bases outside the gene matches: 7. This CDR3 has 15 residues. Here the CDR3 reads CASSPTSAFSYEQYF. The DNA of the CDR3 is TGTGCCAGCAGCCCGACTAGCGCCTTTTCCTACGAGCAGTACTTC.

The rearrangement links TRBV5-6 to TRBJ2-7, with D possibly matching TRBD1 (6 bases). V was clipped by 5 bases and J by 1 base, with 22 bases between them. This CDR3 has 17 amino acids. The germline gives CDR1 SGHDT, CDR2 YYEEEE. For the CDR3, the DNA is TGTGCCAGCAGTCAAACTCTCTTCGGGACACCTTCCTACGAGCAGTACTTC. Its protein is CASSQTLFGTPSYEQYF.

The V and J genes are TRBV6-4 and TRBJ1-3; no reliable D call. CDR1 and CDR2 from the germline V gene are MRHNA and SNTAGT. CDR3 length: 16 amino acids. Trimming removed 0 bases at V and 3 bases at J, with 12 bases between. CDR3 protein: CASSDSKGGIGNTIYF. DNA for the CDR3: TGTGCCAGCAGTGACTCGAAGGGAGGGATTGGAAACACCATATATTTT.

This clone was recorded many times. The chain joins TRBV7-3 to TRBJ1-4, with TRBD1 as a possible D gene (5 bases). There are 11 residues in the CDR3. Germline assignment: CDR1 SGHTA and CDR2 FQGTGA. V was pared by 11 bases and J by 10 bases, with 14 bases between. CDR3 sequence: CARGNWRKLFF. The DNA for the CDR3 is TGTGCCCGGGGGAATTGGAGAAAACTGTTTTTT.

The chain employs TRBV6-5 and TRBJ2-1; a possible D gene is TRBD1 (6 bases). In germline, CDR1 is MNHEY, CDR2 SVGAGI. The CDR3 runs 15 residues. Trimming took off 7 bases at V and 7 bases at J, with 20 bases between the two ends. The chain's CDR3 is CASMKLGARENEQFF. The CDR3 coding sequence is TGTGCCAGCATGAAACTGGGGGCCCGTGAGAATGAGCAGTTCTTC.

J is TRBJ2-1 and V is TRBV5-1; D possibly corresponds to TRBD2 (7 bases). The CDR3 covers 13 residues. The V end was cut by 4 bases, the J end by 7 bases, with 12 bases between. Germline values: CDR1 SGHRS, CDR2 YFSETQ. In DNA form, the CDR3 reads TGCGCCAGCAGCCGGACTAGGGGGAATGAGCAGTTCTTC. It codes for CASSRTRGNEQFF.

This chain connects TRBV28 to TRBJ1-1; the D is unclear. Germline V CDR1 and CDR2: MDHEN, SYDVKM. CDR3 length equals 12 residues. V lost 7 bases and J lost 3, with 9 bases in between. DNA for the CDR3: TGTGCCAGCACCGGCCGGGACACTGAAGCTTTCTTT. It encodes CASTGRDTEAFF.

The chain joins TRBV27 to TRBJ2-4; possible D gene TRBD2, 6 bases. Trimming took off 4 bases at V and 0 bases at J, with 16 bases between the two ends. CDR1 and CDR2 (germline): MNHEY, SMNVEV (reference sequence). The CDR3 contains 17 residues. In DNA form, the CDR3 reads TGTGCCAGCAGTTCGGGGGACCCGGCGCTAGCCAAAAACATTCAGTACTTC. Protein sequence: CASSSGDPALAKNIQYF.

The genes are TRBV2 and TRBJ2-1, with D perhaps matching TRBD1 (5 bases). The ends were cut back, 4 bases at V and 12 bases at J, with 13 bases in the middle. The germline V gene has CDR1 SNHLY and CDR2 FYNNEI. The CDR3 is 12 amino acids. CDR3 sequence: CASSVIREAQFF. The DNA of the CDR3 is TGTGCCAGCAGTGTAATCAGGGAAGCGCAGTTCTTC.

V and J are TRBV5-1 and TRBJ2-3; D unresolved. The CDR3 is 12 residues long. Germline V CDR1 and CDR2: SGHRS, YFSETQ. V was pared by 5 bases and J by 3 bases, with 7 bases between. Here the CDR3 DNA reads TGCGCCAGCAGAGTGACAACAGATACGCAGTATTTT. This sequence encodes CASRVTTDTQYF.

The J gene is TRBJ1-2, the V gene TRBV6-6, with 8 nucleotides matching TRBD1. J gave up 7 bases and V 5 bases, and 15 bases lay outside the gene matches. This CDR3 contains 16 residues. CDR1 MNHNY and CDR2 SVGAGI come from the germline V gene (reference sequence). CDR3: CASSPDRALDRSGYTF. The CDR3 DNA reads as TGTGCCAGCAGTCCGGACAGGGCGCTGGACCGGAGTGGCTACACCTTC.

V is TRBV30 and J is TRBJ1-4; 9 bases are a match to TRBD1. CDR3 size: 13 residues. The germline V gene has CDR1 GTSNPN and CDR2 SVGIG (reference sequence). The junction had 6 bases not matched to a gene; V was cut back by 5 bases and J by 8 bases. CDR3 loop: CAWAQGAGEKLFF. CDR3 in DNA: TGTGCCTGGGCACAGGGGGCGGGAGAAAAACTGTTTTTT.

In DNA, the CDR3 is TGTGCCAGCAGCCGCGGGACAGAACCCTACGAGCAGTACTTC. Protein product: CASSRGTEPYEQYF. The V call is TRBV7-3, the J call TRBJ2-7; D is perhaps TRBD1 (7 bases). The length of the CDR3 is 14 residues. Germline CDR1 is SGHTA and CDR2 is FQGTGA. Trimming cost V 5 bases and J 2 bases, with 13 bases left between them.